This T cell receptor beta chain was recorded in a study of Graves' ophthalmopathy and Graves' hyperthyroidism (dated by TCRdb to the late 2010s). Background for the entire study: Peripheral blood was collected before any treatment was given, at the time of initial diagnosis. To explore V-J signatures that separate ophthalmopathy from hyperthyroidism, a discovery set of fewer than 110 patients was enrolled, consisting of 43 with ophthalmopathy and under 65 with stable hyperthyroidism. An independent validation cohort was composed of around 19 hyperthyroidism patients and approximately 15 patients who later progressed from hyperthyroidism to ophthalmopathy. The study used TCR beta repertoire signatures to distinguish Graves' ophthalmopathy from Graves' hyperthyroidism and to predict progression to ophthalmopathy. In total, over 130 blood samples were TCR-sequenced: around 42 ophthalmopathy, over 70 hyperthyroidism and some 17 hyperthyroidism-to-ophthalmopathy patients. T-cell repertoires of thyroid tissue and blood were compared in several hyperthyroidism patients. The roughly 100 discovery patients were divided at random into training and test sets in a 7:3 ratio. Following sample collection, hyperthyroidism patients were given methimazole at a starting dose of 30 mg daily, and ophthalmopathy patients were given high-dose intravenous methylprednisolone.

TCR beta CDR3 regions were amplified from RNA transcripts for repertoire sequencing. The first round of RT-PCR was done with HTBI primers and the Qiagen OneStep RT-PCR kit, and was followed by a second round of multiplex PCR, then size selection and purification. The libraries underwent paired-end sequencing with 100 bp reads on an Illumina HiSeq2000. As for the authors' bioinformatics: SOAPnuke was used to process the reads, throwing out any read that had adapters, had uncalled bases, had a mean Phred below 15, or lacked an exact constant-primer or identifier match. COPE v1.2.5 was used to merge high-quality paired reads. Clonotypes were defined as unique nucleotide sequences and were aligned to IMGT TRB V, D and J references using MiTCR v1.1. Analysis was restricted to V-J combinations with a frequency above 0.0001, which covered roughly 99% of repertoires. For each V-J combination, a TCR clonal expansion and chaos score was defined as the ratio of F50 clonal expansion to chaos observed in the TCRdist matrix. Welch's t-statistics and random forest were used to reduce the features to 10 to 15 V-J combinations, which were then used as input to a naive Bayes classifier. Thyroid-blood repertoire similarity was quantified with the Morisita-Horn index. The public reads were quality trimmed at Q25 with fastp and then assembled into clones with MiXCR by TCRdb, keeping productive beta chains. CDR3 protein duplicates are merged, each entry listing the most common genes and DNA. It is TCRdb's table, rather than the study itself, that gives the V and J calls and clone size. This sample holds 150,000 to 200,000 distinct CDR3 sequences; approximately 40% were observed only once. Approximately 8.9% of the sample comes from the top ten.

CDR1 SGDLS and CDR2 YYNGEE are derived from the germline V gene. From its cysteine to its phenylalanine, the CDR3 spans 14 amino acids. Of the read, only the CDR3 DNA is kept; its 42 bases are in frame from base 1. V and J are truncated by 3 bases and 1 base respectively, leaving an intervening sequence of 10 bases. Ophthalmopathy patients were characterized by moderately to severely active disease, a Clinical Activity Score of at least 3, a NOSPECS grade of at least 4, and a disease duration under 3 months. Patients with other autoimmune diseases, uncontrolled infections, pregnancy or lactation were excluded. Diagnosis relied on clinical symptoms, serum thyroxine, TRAb, thyroid ultrasound and orbital computed tomography. Using Ficoll-Paque density gradient centrifugation, PBMCs were isolated from about 9.4 ml of fresh peripheral blood. Total RNA was extracted using Trizol reagent, and RNA quality was checked on an Agilent 2100 Bioanalyzer.

This clonotype was seen at least ten times. This receptor's antigen is unknown. No base qualities exist here, and no much larger clone lies one base off it. Study-wide findings and limitations: Sample size was not statistically predetermined, and group allocation was not concealed from the investigators. In validation, the model predicted ophthalmopathy progression with 55% to 71% sensitivity and about 73% specificity; some 13 predicted patients were CT-confirmed with GO in a median of approximately 6.5 months. Most of the expanded thyroid clonotypes with a frequency above 0.001 were also detected in blood, and it was suggested that the thyroid immune response may be reflected by blood repertoires. In cross-validation, the 13-signature model distinguished ophthalmopathy from stable hyperthyroidism with around 90% sensitivity and about 81% specificity, while in the test set the corresponding values were 80% and 75%.

The source is a man aged 25-45 years with Graves' ophthalmopathy. Donor details come from another sample of the same person, matched by shared clones. Sequenced: peripheral blood. The chain was built from TRBV9 and TRBJ1-1; matching of 5 bases hints at TRBD1 as the D gene. The CDR3 loop reads CASSEWGENTEAFF. The base sequence is TGTGCCAGCAGCGAATGGGGGGAGAACACTGAAGCTTTCTTT.